This is a list of T cell receptor beta chains from one sample in a study of blood T cells in healthy people across ages. Via MiXCR, TCRdb re-called the 5' RACE reads, giving one row per CDR3 protein. The table shows 1,800,000 or so distinct CDR3 sequences, with about 39% occurring only once. The source material was blood. These receptors were collected from a human donor in good health. The CDR3 runs from the conserved cysteine through the conserved F or W. A D gene is named only where the DNA matches it firmly. Clone size, where shown, is once, few, many, or a class for clones that have expanded.

TRBD1 TRBJ2-4 TRBV7-3 15 - TGTGCCAGCAGCTTAAGTGGGACAGCTGGGGACATTCAGTACTTC CASSLSGTAGDIQYF
- TRBJ1-6 TRBV4-1 15 - TGCGCCAGCAGCCAGTCTCAGGAAAATAATTCACCCCTCCACTTT CASSQSQENNSPLHF
TRBD2 TRBJ2-2 TRBV4-2 15 few TGTGCCAGCATACCCCTAGCGGGGGGTACCGGGGAGCTGTTTTTT CASIPLAGGTGELFF
- TRBJ1-2 TRBV4-3 17 many TGCGCCAGCACCTCAATATCATCCCGGGGGCCCGGCTATGGCTACACCTTC CASTSISSRGPGYGYTF
- TRBJ2-4 TRBV7-3 14 many TGTGCCAGCAGCGTCGGTGGGTCGGGTGGCATTCAGTACTTC CASSVGGSGGIQYF
- TRBJ2-7 TRBV20-1 12 - TGCAGTGGGGCTAGCCGTGACTACGAGCAGTACTTC CSGASRDYEQYF
- TRBJ2-1 TRBV2 15 once TGTGCCAGCAATCGATGGGTGGAGACCTACAATGAGCAGTTCTTC CASNRWVETYNEQFF
- TRBJ1-4 TRBV9 14 - TGTGCCAGCAGCGGGACAATAACTAATGAAAAACTGTTTTTT CASSGTITNEKLFF
TRBD1 TRBJ1-1 TRBV6-2/TRBV6-3 15 once TGTGCCAGCAGTTACGGGGACAGTTTGAACACTGAAGCTTTCTTT CASSYGDSLNTEAFF
- TRBJ2-7 TRBV12-3/TRBV12-4 13 - TGTGCCAGCAGTCTAGGGACTTTCTACGGGCAGTACTTC CASSLGTFYGQYF
- TRBJ2-3 TRBV10-3 15 - TGTGCCATCTTAGGTACAGCGCTAGGCACAGATACGCAGTATTTT CAILGTALGTDTQYF
TRBD1 TRBJ2-7 TRBV20-1 15 few TGCAGTGCTCACACAGCCGGGACAGGGCGCTACGAGCAGTACTTC CSAHTAGTGRYEQYF
- TRBJ2-1 TRBV7-8 13 - TGTGCCAGCAGCTTATTTGGCGTGGTTGAGCAGTTCTTC CASSLFGVVEQFF
- TRBJ1-1 TRBV4-2 15 - TGTGCCAGCAGCGCCCGTCAGACCTATCACACTGAAGCTTTCTTT CASSARQTYHTEAFF
- TRBJ2-1 TRBV29-1 16 few TGCAGCGTTGAAGGGTGGATGCGGGGGCCGGGAAATGAGCAGTTCTTC CSVEGWMRGPGNEQFF
- TRBJ2-7 TRBV21-1 17 - TGTGCCAGCAGCAATCTTAAGGCTGGACAGGACTCCTACGAGCAGTACTTC CASSNLKAGQDSYEQYF
TRBD1 TRBJ1-2 TRBV6-2/TRBV6-3 15 - TGTGCCAGCAGTGATGGACAGGGCCGGAGGTATGGCTACACCTTC CASSDGQGRRYGYTF
- TRBJ1-1 TRBV5-1 14 few TGCGCCAGCAGATTAGCAGGGATCGACACTGAAGCTTTCTTT CASRLAGIDTEAFF
- TRBJ2-3 TRBV7-9 14 - TGTGCCAGCAGCAAAATCACAAGCACAGATACGCAGTATTTT CASSKITSTDTQYF
- TRBJ1-1 TRBV3-1 15 - TGTGCCAGCAGCCCCATAGGGGGGGGGGGCACTGAAGCTTTCTTT CASSPIGGGGTEAFF
TRBD1 TRBJ1-2 TRBV20-1 12 - TGCAGTGTAAGACAGGGGGCGAGTGGCTACACCTTC CSVRQGASGYTF
- TRBJ1-2 TRBV6-1 13 - TGTGCCAGCAGTGAACCCACTCTCTATGGCTACACCTTC CASSEPTLYGYTF
- TRBJ1-2 TRBV11-2 13 - TGTGCCAGCAGCTTTAGGGGGGTCTATGGCTACACCTTC CASSFRGVYGYTF
- TRBJ1-2 TRBV6-6 14 few TGTGCCAGCAGTTACTCGCCCCAATACTACGGCTACACCTTC CASSYSPQYYGYTF
TRBD2 TRBJ2-1 TRBV13 17 - TGTGCCAGCAGCTCGACCCGGACTAGCGGGGGATACAATGAGCAGTTCTTC CASSSTRTSGGYNEQFF
- TRBJ2-1 TRBV6-5 16 - TGTGCCAGCAGTTCCAGGGGCAATTTCTCCTACAATGAGCAGTTCTTC CASSSRGNFSYNEQFF
TRBD1 TRBJ2-1 TRBV20-1 13 few TGCAGTGCCGTCCGTCACAGGGGGCCTGAGCAGTTCTTC CSAVRHRGPEQFF
TRBD2 TRBJ2-3 TRBV12-5 17 few TGTGCTAGTGGTCCATCCTTTAGCGGGGGGCCATCAGATACGCAGTATTTT CASGPSFSGGPSDTQYF
TRBD2 TRBJ2-3 TRBV28 12 - TGTGCCAGCGGATCGGGGGGGGATACGCAGTATTTT CASGSGGDTQYF
- TRBJ2-7 TRBV7-2 16 - TGTGCCAGCAGCTTTGACAGGAACCAACGCTCCTACGAGCAGTACTTC CASSFDRNQRSYEQYF
- TRBJ2-5 TRBV20-1 13 few TGCAGTGCTAGAGATGGGGGACTAGAGACCCAGTACTTC CSARDGGLETQYF
TRBD1 TRBJ1-1 TRBV7-2 15 - TGTGCCAGCAGCTTAGGATGGAGGGGGCGAGGTGAAGCTTTCTTT CASSLGWRGRGEAFF
- TRBJ2-7 TRBV2 14 - TGTGCCAGTAGAGAGGGACTGATTACCTACGAGCAGTACTTC CASREGLITYEQYF
- TRBJ1-2 TRBV5-1 13 - TGCGCCAGCAGCTCCAGTTTTTTGGATGGCTACACCTTC CASSSSFLDGYTF
- TRBJ1-2 TRBV9 13 few TGTGCCAGCAGCGGATCCCAGGGACGGGGCTACACCTTC CASSGSQGRGYTF
- TRBJ2-7 TRBV29-1 13 few TGCAGCGTTGAAGGGGAGGGGGACTACGAGCAGTACTTC CSVEGEGDYEQYF
- TRBJ2-1 TRBV6-6 14 - TGTGCCAGCAACACCGGAGGTTTGTACAATGAGCAGTTCTTC CASNTGGLYNEQFF
- TRBJ2-4 TRBV6-5 11 - TGTGCCAGCACCCAAAGAGGGATTCAGTACTTC CASTQRGIQYF
- TRBJ2-1 TRBV7-3 15 few TGTGCCAGCAGTATTCACCGGAGCTCCTACAATGAGCAGTTCTTC CASSIHRSSYNEQFF
TRBD1 TRBJ2-2 TRBV9 17 - TGTGCCGGCAGCGCCGGGACAGCAACGCCTAACACCGGGGAGCTGTTTTTT CAGSAGTATPNTGELFF
TRBD1 TRBJ1-3 TRBV7-2 15 - TGTGCCAGCCAAAGAGGGGGACAGGGTCGGAACACCATATATTTT CASQRGGQGRNTIYF
TRBD1 TRBJ1-2 TRBV20-1 13 - TGCAGTGTTGAGATGACAGGGCGGGGCGGCTACACCTTC CSVEMTGRGGYTF
- TRBJ2-1 TRBV6-4 13 - TGTGCCAGCAGTGGCCAACCCGACAATGAGCAGTTCTTC CASSGQPDNEQFF
- TRBJ2-2 TRBV5-1 14 - TGCGCCAGCAGCCTTCAACAGGGTGGCGGGGAGCTGTTTTTT CASSLQQGGGELFF
TRBD2 TRBJ2-3 TRBV10-2 16 - TGCGCCAGCAGTGGGGGACTAGCGGGGAATGAGGATACGCAGTATTTT CASSGGLAGNEDTQYF
TRBD2 TRBJ2-7 TRBV4-1 16 - TGCGCCAGCAGCCAAGTGCCCGGGACTAGCGGCTACGAGCAGTACTTC CASSQVPGTSGYEQYF
TRBD1 TRBJ2-5 TRBV4-3 16 few TGCGCCAGCAGCCAAGGAACAGGGGGTTCCGGAGAGACCCAGTACTTC CASSQGTGGSGETQYF
TRBD2 TRBJ2-7 TRBV6-2/TRBV6-3 14 few TGTGCCAGCAGGCCGGGACTAGCGGGGGACGAGCAGTACTTC CASRPGLAGDEQYF